This T cell receptor beta chain was sequenced for a study of T cell responses to AZD1222 COVID-19 vaccine (dated by TCRdb to the early 2020s). Study-level background: AZD1222 recipients given second doses at about 4 weeks or at about 12 weeks were pooled, since spike-specific TCR depth and breadth were not found to differ between the two schedules. TCR sequencing was performed for about 250 trial participants, of whom some 200 were given two doses of AZD1222 and some 26 were given two doses of MenACWY control vaccine. Trial participants were enrolled by age into subgroups of 18-55, 56-69 and 70-plus years, and roughly 150, 30 and 60 TCR-sequenced participants, respectively, were included in these subgroups. General conclusions and limits of the study: Because no day 14 peak-response samples were available, repertoires were characterized only after the peak T cell response. The 56-69-year group was small, and its depth increase did not reach significance, likely because of low power. Participants were mostly white British and included more females than males, and it was suggested by the authors that clonal diversity may have been underestimated. Conclusions about previously exposed vaccinees are limited because only five to seven AZD1222 recipients were SARS-CoV-2 seropositive at baseline. Vaccine-associated CD4 TCRs spanned the whole spike protein, with dominant responses in regions 160-218 and 743-854. Epitopes outside the regions mutated in the B.1.351 and B.1.1.7 variants were reportedly recognized by nearly half of the unique spike-specific TCRs. Spike-specific TCR breadth and depth rose significantly after two AZD1222 doses compared with day 0 and with MenACWY recipients.

Worth noting for this clone: Its antigen is currently not known. No base qualities exist here, and no much larger clone lies one base off it.

The CDR3 regions of human TCRbeta chains were analyzed by immunosequencing. The study's own analysis went as follows. Repertoire TCRs were matched against a reference library of SARS-CoV-2-specific TCRs generated with the MIRA antigen-specificity platform. Breadth was defined as the fraction of unique TCRs that were SARS-CoV-2-associated, and depth was defined as the fraction of total T cells that were SARS-CoV-2-associated. Using the MIRA data, every spike-specific TCR was mapped to the spike region that the TCR reacted to and assigned to either a CD4 or a CD8 class. Log10-transformed breadth and depth values were compared by one-way ANOVA with Sidak's multiple comparisons tests. Entries here come from immuneACCESS through TCRdb and include only in-frame sequences with V and J called. Some clones fail to appear in such tables; in the studies checked, an unresolved V gene covers under half of the shortfall, and the cause of the remainder is unknown. D and trimming were read from the DNA, whereas the V and J calls and clone size are those reported in that table. The sample table contains 120,000 or so clones; only one count was recorded for around 87% of them. The ten largest clones capture less than 11% of the sample.

Taken from the germline V gene, the CDR1 and CDR2 loops are SGHTA and FQGTGA. The CDR3 measures 14 amino acids from cysteine to phenylalanine. Of the read, only the CDR3 DNA is kept; its 42 bases are in frame from base 1. The germline V end is reduced by 5 bases and the J end by 6 bases; junction bases left unmatched: 10. The sample's time point label, decoded: baseline before first vaccination. Samples from vaccinated people were obtained from the UK trials COV001 and COV002, which included a single-blind randomized controlled phase 2/3 trial of AZD1222 (ChAdOx1 nCoV-19) in healthy adults. Trial participant PBMC samples were collected at day 0 and day 28 after the second dose for TCRbeta chain sequencing.

The TCR sequence derives from an adult in good health. The receptor chain draws on TRBV7-3 and TRBJ2-7, with 7 junctional bases fitting TRBD2. The specimen comprised peripheral blood, sampled on day 0 of AZD1222 vaccination. The nucleotide sequence is given as TGTGCCAGCAGCATTCTTAGCGGGCCGGGCGAGCAGTACTTC. This gives the protein CASSILSGPGEQYF.